This T cell receptor (beta chain) stems from a study of T cell responses to AZD1222 COVID-19 vaccine. Study-wide results and limits: Spike-specific TCRs gained breadth and depth after people received two AZD1222 doses. Donors were largely white British and mainly female; clonal diversity was possibly underestimated. Variant regions that are unmutated are reportedly the target of nearly half of spike-specific TCRs.

On this clone: Its specificity is not known.

The study pooled second doses at about 4 or about 12 weeks. The repertoire was sequenced with immunoSEQ multiplex PCR; TCRdb's copy has only in-frame clones and lacks some. The sample records 60,000 to 90,000 clones, around 86% being singletons. Germline V gene lookup returns CDR1 MDHEN and CDR2 SYDVKM. This CDR3 contains 11 residues. V shed 5 bases and J shed 4 bases, with 5 bases lying between them. V gene TRBV28 combines with J gene TRBJ1-2; no clear D. Sequences were derived from peripheral blood, sampled 28 days after the second AZD1222 dose. The TCR sequence derives from an adult who received the AZD1222 COVID-19 vaccine. The CDR3 protein is CASSNPYGYTF. The DNA of the CDR3 is TGTGCCAGCAGTAACCCCTATGGCTACACCTTC.